The T cell receptor beta chain under discussion was sequenced for a study of blood T cell repertoires in COVID-19. Study overall: T cells, B-cell-depleted T cells, or PBMCs supplied cDNA or gDNA.

Unmatched junction bases numbered 6, after V lost 0 bases and J lost 4 bases. Germline CDR1 reads SGHNT; CDR2 reads YYREEE (reference sequence). The CDR3 totals 15 residues. Per the original data handling: Amplification with reference gene primers provided the estimates of nucleated cell counts. Method: immunoSEQ multiplex PCR; TCRdb's copy keeps in-frame clones and lacks some. V, J and clone size derive from that table, while D and trimming were established from the DNA sequence. The sample holds 56,000 or so clones, around four fifths seen once. The specimen sequenced was peripheral blood. This chain links TRBV5-4 with TRBJ1-2; the match to TRBD1 covers 7 bases. This clonotype was sampled from a man aged 50-59 years with acute or convalescent COVID-19. The CDR3 DNA sequence: TGTGCCAGCAGCTTGGGTACAGGGGTGGGCTATGGCTACACCTTC. It yields the protein CASSLGTGVGYGYTF.